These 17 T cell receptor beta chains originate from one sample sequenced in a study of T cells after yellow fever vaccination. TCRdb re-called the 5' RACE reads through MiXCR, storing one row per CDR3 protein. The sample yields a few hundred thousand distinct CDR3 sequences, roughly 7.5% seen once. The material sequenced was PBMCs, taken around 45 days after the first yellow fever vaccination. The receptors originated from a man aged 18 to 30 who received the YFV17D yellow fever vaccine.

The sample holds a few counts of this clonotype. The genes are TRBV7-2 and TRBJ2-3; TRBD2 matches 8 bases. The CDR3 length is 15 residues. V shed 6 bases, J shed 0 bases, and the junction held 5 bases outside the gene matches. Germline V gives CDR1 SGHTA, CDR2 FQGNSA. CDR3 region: CASRPGGASTDTQYF. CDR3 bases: TGTGCCAGCAGGCCCGGGGGGGCAAGCACAGATACGCAGTATTTT.

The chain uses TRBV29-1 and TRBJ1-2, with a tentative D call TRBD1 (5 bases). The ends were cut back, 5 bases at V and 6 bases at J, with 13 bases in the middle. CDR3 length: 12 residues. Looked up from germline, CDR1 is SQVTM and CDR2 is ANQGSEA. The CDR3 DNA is TGCAGCGTTAGGTCCAGGGAGGATGGCTACACCTTC. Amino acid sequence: CSVRSREDGYTF.

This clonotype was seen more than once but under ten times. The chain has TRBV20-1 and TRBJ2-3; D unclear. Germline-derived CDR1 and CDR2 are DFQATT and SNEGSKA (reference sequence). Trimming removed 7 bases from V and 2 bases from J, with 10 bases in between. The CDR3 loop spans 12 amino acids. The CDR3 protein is CSVPGLTDTQYF. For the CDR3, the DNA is TGCAGTGTACCGGGCCTCACAGATACGCAGTATTTT.

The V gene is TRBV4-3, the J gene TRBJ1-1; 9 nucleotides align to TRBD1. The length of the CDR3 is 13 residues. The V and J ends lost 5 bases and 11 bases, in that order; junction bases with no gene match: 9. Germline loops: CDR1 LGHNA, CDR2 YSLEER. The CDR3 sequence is CASSFTGGDYAFF. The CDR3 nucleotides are TGCGCCAGCAGCTTCACAGGGGGCGATTATGCTTTCTTT.

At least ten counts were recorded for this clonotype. Here the CDR3 reads CASSFLAMGADTQYF. Written as DNA, the CDR3 is TGTGCCAGCAGTTTTCTGGCTATGGGCGCAGATACGCAGTATTTT. The rearrangement links TRBV12-3 or TRBV12-4 to TRBJ2-3, with D unclear. CDR3 size: 15 residues. V gave up 3 bases and J gave up 4 bases, with 14 bases separating them.

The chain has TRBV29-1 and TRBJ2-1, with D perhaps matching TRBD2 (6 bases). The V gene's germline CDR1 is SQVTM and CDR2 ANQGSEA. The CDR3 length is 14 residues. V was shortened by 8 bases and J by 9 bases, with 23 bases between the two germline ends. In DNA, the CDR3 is TGCAGCCCCCGACTCGGGGGTTCGAGGAGTGAGCAGTTCTTC. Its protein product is CSPRLGGSRSEQFF.

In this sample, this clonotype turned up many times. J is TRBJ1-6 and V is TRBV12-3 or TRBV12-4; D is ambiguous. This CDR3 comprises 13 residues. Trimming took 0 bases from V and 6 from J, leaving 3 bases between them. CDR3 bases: TGTGCCAGCAGTTTAGCCGTTAATTCACCCCTCCACTTT. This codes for CASSLAVNSPLHF.

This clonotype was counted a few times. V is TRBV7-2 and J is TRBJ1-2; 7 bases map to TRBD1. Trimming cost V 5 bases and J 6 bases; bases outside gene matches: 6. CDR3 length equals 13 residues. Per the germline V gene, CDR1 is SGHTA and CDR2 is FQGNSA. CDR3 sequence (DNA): TGTGCCAGCAGCGCGGACAGGAGACATGGCTACACCTTC. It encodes CASSADRRHGYTF.

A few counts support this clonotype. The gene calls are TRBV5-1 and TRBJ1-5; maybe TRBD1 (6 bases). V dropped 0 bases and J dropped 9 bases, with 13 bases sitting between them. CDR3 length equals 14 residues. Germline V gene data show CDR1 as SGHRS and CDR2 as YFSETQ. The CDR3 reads CASSLDGGRGPQHF. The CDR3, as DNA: TGCGCCAGCAGCTTGGATGGGGGGCGCGGGCCCCAGCATTTT.

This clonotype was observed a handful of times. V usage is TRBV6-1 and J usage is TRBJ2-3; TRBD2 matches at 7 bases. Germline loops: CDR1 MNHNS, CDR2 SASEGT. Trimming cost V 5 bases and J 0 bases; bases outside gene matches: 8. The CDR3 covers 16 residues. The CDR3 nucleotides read TGTGCCAGCAGTCTATACCTTAGCGGGAGCACAGATACGCAGTATTTT. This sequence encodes CASSLYLSGSTDTQYF.

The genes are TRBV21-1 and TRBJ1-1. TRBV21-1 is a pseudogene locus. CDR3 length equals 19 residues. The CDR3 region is CASSKGGEGGKWMATEAFF. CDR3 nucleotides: TGTGCCAGCAGCAAAGGCGGTGAGGGGGGGAAGTGGATGGCCACTGAAGCTTTCTTT.

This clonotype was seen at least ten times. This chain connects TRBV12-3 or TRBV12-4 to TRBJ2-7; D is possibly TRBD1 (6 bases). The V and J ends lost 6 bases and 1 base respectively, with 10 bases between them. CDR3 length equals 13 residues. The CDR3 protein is CASSTGQSYEQYV. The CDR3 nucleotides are TGTGCCAGCAGCACAGGACAGTCCTACGAGCAGTACGTC.

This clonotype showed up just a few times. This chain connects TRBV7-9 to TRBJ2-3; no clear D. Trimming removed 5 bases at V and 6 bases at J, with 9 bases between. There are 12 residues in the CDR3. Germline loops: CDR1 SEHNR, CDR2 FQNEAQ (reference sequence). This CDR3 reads CASSPDWDTQYF. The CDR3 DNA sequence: TGTGCCAGCAGCCCCGATTGGGATACGCAGTATTTT. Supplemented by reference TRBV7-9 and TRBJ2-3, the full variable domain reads DTGVSQNPRHKITKRGQNVTFRCDPISEHNRLYWYRQTLGQGPEFLTYFQNEAQLEKSRLLSDRFSAERPKGSFSTLEIQRTEQGDSAMYLCASSPDWDTQYFGPGTRLTVL.

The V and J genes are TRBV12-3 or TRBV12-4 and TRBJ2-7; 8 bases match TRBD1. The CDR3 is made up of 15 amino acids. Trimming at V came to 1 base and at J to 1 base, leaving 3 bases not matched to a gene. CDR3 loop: CASSLGGQGSYEQYV. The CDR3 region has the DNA TGTGCCAGCAGTTTAGGAGGACAGGGTTCCTACGAGCAGTACGTC.

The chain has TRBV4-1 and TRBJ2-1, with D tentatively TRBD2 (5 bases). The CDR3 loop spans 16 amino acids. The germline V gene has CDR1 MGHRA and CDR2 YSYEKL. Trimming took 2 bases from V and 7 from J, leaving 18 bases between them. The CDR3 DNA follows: TGCGCCAGCAGCCAATCGGCCACTAGTTTAGGGAATGAGCAGTTCTTC. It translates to CASSQSATSLGNEQFF.

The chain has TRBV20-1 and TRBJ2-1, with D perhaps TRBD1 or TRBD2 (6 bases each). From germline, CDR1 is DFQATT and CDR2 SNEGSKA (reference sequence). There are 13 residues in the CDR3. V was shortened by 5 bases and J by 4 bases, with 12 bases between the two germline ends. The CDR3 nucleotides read TGCAGTGCTCACAGGGCGGGGTACAATGAGCAGTTCTTC. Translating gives CSAHRAGYNEQFF.

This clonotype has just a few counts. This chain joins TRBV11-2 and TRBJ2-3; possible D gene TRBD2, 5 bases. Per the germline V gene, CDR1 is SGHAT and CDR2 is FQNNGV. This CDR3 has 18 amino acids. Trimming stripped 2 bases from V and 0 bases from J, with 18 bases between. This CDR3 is CASSLFRGERHSTDTQYF. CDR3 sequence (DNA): TGTGCCAGCAGCTTATTTCGTGGGGAGAGACATAGCACAGATACGCAGTATTTT.